This T cell receptor (beta chain) was obtained from a study of cytomegalovirus exposure and HLA in healthy donors. Study-level results: TCR sequences were mostly rare, though some public TCRs occurred in many donors. Within the 100 to 150 validation repertoires, first-cohort TCR clusters tended to co-occur, according to a later analysis. High sensitivity and specificity were reportedly achieved when the classifier diagnosed cytomegalovirus status. The investigators catalogued 150 or so TCR beta chains as cytomegalovirus-associated.

The germline V gene has CDR1 SGHDN and CDR2 FVKESK. The CDR3 sequence is 13 residues long. V lost 6 bases and J 8 bases, leaving 13 bases between the germline ends. Some clones are missing from TCRdb's copy, which holds only in-frame ones; the method was immunoSEQ multiplex PCR. Of approximately 270,000 clones detected, around 87% appear once; the ten largest clones hold 0.35% to 0.4%. As concerns this clone: Its antigen is unidentified.

Input material: PBMCs. The receptor's source is a woman younger than 30 in good health and CMV-seronegative. This sequence joins TRBV14 and TRBJ2-2, with D possibly being TRBD1 (5 bases). The CDR3 sequence: CASSPQGVGELFF. The CDR3 DNA reads as TGTGCCAGCAGTCCTCAGGGCGTAGGGGAGCTGTTTTTT.